The clone carrying this TCR beta chain occurred a few times. TCRdb redid the calling of the 5' RACE reads with MiXCR, one entry per CDR3 protein. Of 550,000 or so distinct CDR3 sequences in the sample, 19% are singletons; the top ten hold 13% to 15%. The CDR3 spans 13 residues. Deletions cut 4 bases from V and 4 bases from J, with 11 bases between. Per the germline V gene, CDR1 is WSHSY and CDR2 is SAAADI. The data originate from a study of T cells after yellow fever vaccination. On the study more broadly: SMART-Seq v4 Ultra Low Input prepared libraries from low-cell fractions.

V and J are TRBV10-2 and TRBJ2-7, with a weak D call TRBD1 (5 bases). This receptor was taken from a man aged 25-45 years who received the YFV17D yellow fever vaccine. This specimen consisted of PBMCs, obtained 15 days after the yellow fever booster vaccination. The CDR3 sequence is CASSADMVYEQYF. The CDR3 DNA reads as TGCGCCAGCAGTGCGGACATGGTATACGAGCAGTACTTC.